This TCR beta chain was found in a study of blood T cells in healthy people across ages. This clonotype was counted only a few times. CDR3 size: 14 residues. Trimming removed 3 bases at V and 3 bases at J, with 12 bases between. Per germline, CDR1 MNHNS and CDR2 SASEGT. A second PCR, run for roughly 7 to 12 cycles, used a sample-barcoded 5' primer plus a J-beta primer mix. A single record per CDR3 protein comes from TCRdb applying MiXCR to the 5' RACE reads. The sample lists about 1,600,000 distinct CDR3 sequences; 42% were seen once. Specimen: blood. The chain employs TRBV6-1 and TRBJ2-7, with a tentative D call TRBD2 (5 bases). This clonotype was obtained from a woman aged 18-30 years in good health. The CDR3 region is CASSESGLYYEQYF. In DNA, the CDR3 is TGTGCCAGCAGTGAGTCAGGACTCTACTACGAGCAGTACTTC.